This T cell receptor (beta chain) appears in the sequencing data of a study of blood T cell repertoires in COVID-19. The overall study: The study drew acute and convalescent COVID-19 samples from the United States, Italy and Spain. Nucleic acid was either cDNA or gDNA, and it came from T cells, B-cell-depleted T cells, or PBMCs.

Study processing details: Nucleated cell number was recorded as an estimate derived from reference gene primer amplification. Clones were read by immunoSEQ multiplex PCR, and TCRdb kept only the in-frame ones, dropping some. That table supplies the V and J calls and clone size; D and trimming were determined from the DNA. This table has around 200,000 clones, around 84% appearing once. The CDR3 spans 13 residues. V lost 6 bases, J lost 4 bases, and 9 bases lay in between. Per the germline V gene, CDR1 is MGHDK and CDR2 is SYGVNS. The chain joins TRBV25-1 to TRBJ1-4; tentative D call: TRBD1 (6 bases). Sequenced material: peripheral blood. The TCR sequence derives from a man at least 80 years old with acute or convalescent COVID-19. The CDR3 spells CASRQGINEKLFF. The CDR3, as DNA: TGTGCCAGCAGACAGGGCATTAATGAAAAACTGTTTTTT.